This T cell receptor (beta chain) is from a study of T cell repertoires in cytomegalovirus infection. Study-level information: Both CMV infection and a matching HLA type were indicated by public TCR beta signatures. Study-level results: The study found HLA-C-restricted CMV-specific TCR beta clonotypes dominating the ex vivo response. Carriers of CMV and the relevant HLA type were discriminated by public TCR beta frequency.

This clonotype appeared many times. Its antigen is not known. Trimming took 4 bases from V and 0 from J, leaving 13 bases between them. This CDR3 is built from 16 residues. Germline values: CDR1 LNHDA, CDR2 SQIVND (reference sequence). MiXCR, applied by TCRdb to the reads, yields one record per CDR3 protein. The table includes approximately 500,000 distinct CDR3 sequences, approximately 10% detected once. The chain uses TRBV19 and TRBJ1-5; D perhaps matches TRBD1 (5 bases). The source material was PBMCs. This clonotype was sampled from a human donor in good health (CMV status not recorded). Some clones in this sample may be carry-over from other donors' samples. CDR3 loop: CASSRWDGTSNQPQHF. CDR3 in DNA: TGTGCCAGTAGTAGGTGGGACGGAACTAGCAATCAGCCCCAGCATTTT. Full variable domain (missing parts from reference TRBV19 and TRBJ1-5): DGGITQSPKYLFRKEGQNVTLSCEQNLNHDAMYWYRQDPGQGLRLIYYSQIVNDFQKGDIAEGYSVSREKKESFPLTVTSAQKNPTAFYLCASSRWDGTSNQPQHFGDGTRLSIL.